This TCR beta chain is from a study of blood T cell repertoires in COVID-19. About the study: The analysed material was cDNA or gDNA that came from T cells, B-cell-depleted T cells, or PBMCs.

V shed 2 bases and J shed 0 bases, with 7 bases lying between them. Germline V lookup: CDR1 SGHTA, CDR2 FQGTGA. The CDR3 contains 14 residues. Some clones are missing from TCRdb's copy, which holds only in-frame ones; the method was immunoSEQ multiplex PCR. The sample yields approximately 240,000 clones, 80% to 90% seen once. The source of this sequence is a woman between 40 and 55 years old who had recovered from COVID-19. Sample: peripheral blood. The genes are TRBV7-3 and TRBJ1-1; no firm D call. DNA of the CDR3: TGTGCCAGCAGCTTAGGTGGGCTGAACACTGAAGCTTTCTTT. It codes for CASSLGGLNTEAFF. The whole variable domain, remainder taken from reference TRBV7-3 and TRBJ1-1, is GAGVSQTPSNKVTEKGKYVELRCDPISGHTALYWYRQSLGQGPEFLIYFQGTGAADDSGLPNDRFFAVRPEGSVSTLKIQRTERGDSAVYLCASSLGGLNTEAFFGQGTRLTVV.